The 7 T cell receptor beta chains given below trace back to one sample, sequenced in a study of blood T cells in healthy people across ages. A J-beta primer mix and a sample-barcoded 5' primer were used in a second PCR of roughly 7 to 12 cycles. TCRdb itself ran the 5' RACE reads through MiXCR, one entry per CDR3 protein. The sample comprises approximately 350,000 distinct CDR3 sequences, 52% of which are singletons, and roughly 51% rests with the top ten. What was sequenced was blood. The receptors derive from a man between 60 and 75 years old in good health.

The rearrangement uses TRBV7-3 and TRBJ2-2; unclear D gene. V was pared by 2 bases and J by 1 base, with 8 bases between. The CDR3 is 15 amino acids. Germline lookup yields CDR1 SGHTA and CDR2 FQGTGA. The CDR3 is CASSLLAKNTGELFF. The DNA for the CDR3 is TGTGCCAGCAGCTTACTGGCAAAGAACACCGGGGAGCTGTTTTTT.

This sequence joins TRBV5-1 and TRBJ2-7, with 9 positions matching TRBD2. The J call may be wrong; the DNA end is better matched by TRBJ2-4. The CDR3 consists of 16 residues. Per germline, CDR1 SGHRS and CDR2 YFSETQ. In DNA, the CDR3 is TGCGCCAGCAGCTTGGTTCTAGCGGGGGCCAAAAACATTCAGTACTTC. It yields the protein CASSLVLAGAKNIQYF.

CDR3 protein: CASSQVLGRRDTQYF. The CDR3 DNA sequence: TGTGCCAGCAGCCAAGTTTTAGGGAGAAGAGATACGCAGTATTTT. The chain recombines TRBV3-1 with TRBJ2-3; possible D gene TRBD2, 5 bases. The CDR3 spans 15 residues. Trimming removed 1 base at V and 5 bases at J, with 13 bases between. Germline V gene sequence: CDR1 LGHDT, CDR2 YNNKEL (reference sequence).

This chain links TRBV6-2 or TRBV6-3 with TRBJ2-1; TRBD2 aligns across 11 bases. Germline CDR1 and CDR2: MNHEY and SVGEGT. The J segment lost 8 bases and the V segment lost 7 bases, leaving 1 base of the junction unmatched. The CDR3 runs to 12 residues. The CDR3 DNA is TGTGCCAGCATGACTAGCGGGGATGAGCAGTTCTTC. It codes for CASMTSGDEQFF.

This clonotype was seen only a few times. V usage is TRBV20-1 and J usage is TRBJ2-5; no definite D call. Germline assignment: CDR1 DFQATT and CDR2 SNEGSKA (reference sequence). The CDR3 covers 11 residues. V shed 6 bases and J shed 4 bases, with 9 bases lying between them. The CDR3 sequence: CSAHWGETQYF. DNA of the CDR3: TGCAGTGCGCACTGGGGAGAGACCCAGTACTTC.

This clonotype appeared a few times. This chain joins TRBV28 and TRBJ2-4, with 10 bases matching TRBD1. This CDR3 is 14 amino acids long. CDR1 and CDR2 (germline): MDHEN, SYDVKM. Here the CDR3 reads CGAADRGFQNIQYF. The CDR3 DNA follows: TGTGGGGCCGCGGACAGGGGGTTTCAAAACATTCAGTACTTC.

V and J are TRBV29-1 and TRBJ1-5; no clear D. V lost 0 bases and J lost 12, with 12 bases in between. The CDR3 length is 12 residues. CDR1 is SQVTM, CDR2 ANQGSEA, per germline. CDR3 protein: CSVEEGEGGQHF. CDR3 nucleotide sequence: TGCAGCGTTGAAGAGGGCGAGGGAGGCCAGCATTTT.